This T cell receptor (beta chain) was profiled in a study of cytomegalovirus exposure and HLA in healthy donors. Study results and limitations: Testing in vitro showed a few CMV-associated chains specific for CMV antigens. Rare TCR sequences dominated, though some public TCRs recurred in many donors.

The PCR made use of 60 Vbeta and 13 Jbeta primers. Method: immunoSEQ multiplex PCR; TCRdb's copy keeps in-frame clones and lacks some. The sample lists roughly 120,000 clones, 78% occurring once. This clone was observed a few times. Its specificity is unknown. V lost 5 bases to trimming and J lost 9 bases; unmatched junction nucleotides: 12. The CDR3 spans 15 residues. CDR1 SEHNR and CDR2 FQNEAQ come from the germline V gene (reference sequence). This rearrangement joins TRBV7-9 to TRBJ1-4, with 7 nucleotides matching TRBD1. This receptor was identified in a man aged 35-49 years in good health and CMV-seronegative. Material: PBMCs. As DNA, the CDR3 is TGTGCCAGCAGCCCCGACAGGGCCCTAATGAAAAAACTGTTTTTT. Encoded protein: CASSPDRALMKKLFF.